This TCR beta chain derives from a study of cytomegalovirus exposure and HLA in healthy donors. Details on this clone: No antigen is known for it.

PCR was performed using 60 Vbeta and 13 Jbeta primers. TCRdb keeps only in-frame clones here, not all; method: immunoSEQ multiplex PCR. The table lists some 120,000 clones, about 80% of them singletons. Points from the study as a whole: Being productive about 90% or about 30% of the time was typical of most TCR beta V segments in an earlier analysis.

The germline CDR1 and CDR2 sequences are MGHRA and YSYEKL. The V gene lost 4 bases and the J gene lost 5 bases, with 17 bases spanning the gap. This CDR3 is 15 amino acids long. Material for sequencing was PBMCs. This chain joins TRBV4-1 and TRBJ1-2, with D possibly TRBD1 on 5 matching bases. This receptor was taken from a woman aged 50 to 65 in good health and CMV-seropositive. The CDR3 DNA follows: TGCGCCAGCAGCCCCATTATCGGGACTTGGTATGGCTACACCTTC. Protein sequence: CASSPIIGTWYGYTF.